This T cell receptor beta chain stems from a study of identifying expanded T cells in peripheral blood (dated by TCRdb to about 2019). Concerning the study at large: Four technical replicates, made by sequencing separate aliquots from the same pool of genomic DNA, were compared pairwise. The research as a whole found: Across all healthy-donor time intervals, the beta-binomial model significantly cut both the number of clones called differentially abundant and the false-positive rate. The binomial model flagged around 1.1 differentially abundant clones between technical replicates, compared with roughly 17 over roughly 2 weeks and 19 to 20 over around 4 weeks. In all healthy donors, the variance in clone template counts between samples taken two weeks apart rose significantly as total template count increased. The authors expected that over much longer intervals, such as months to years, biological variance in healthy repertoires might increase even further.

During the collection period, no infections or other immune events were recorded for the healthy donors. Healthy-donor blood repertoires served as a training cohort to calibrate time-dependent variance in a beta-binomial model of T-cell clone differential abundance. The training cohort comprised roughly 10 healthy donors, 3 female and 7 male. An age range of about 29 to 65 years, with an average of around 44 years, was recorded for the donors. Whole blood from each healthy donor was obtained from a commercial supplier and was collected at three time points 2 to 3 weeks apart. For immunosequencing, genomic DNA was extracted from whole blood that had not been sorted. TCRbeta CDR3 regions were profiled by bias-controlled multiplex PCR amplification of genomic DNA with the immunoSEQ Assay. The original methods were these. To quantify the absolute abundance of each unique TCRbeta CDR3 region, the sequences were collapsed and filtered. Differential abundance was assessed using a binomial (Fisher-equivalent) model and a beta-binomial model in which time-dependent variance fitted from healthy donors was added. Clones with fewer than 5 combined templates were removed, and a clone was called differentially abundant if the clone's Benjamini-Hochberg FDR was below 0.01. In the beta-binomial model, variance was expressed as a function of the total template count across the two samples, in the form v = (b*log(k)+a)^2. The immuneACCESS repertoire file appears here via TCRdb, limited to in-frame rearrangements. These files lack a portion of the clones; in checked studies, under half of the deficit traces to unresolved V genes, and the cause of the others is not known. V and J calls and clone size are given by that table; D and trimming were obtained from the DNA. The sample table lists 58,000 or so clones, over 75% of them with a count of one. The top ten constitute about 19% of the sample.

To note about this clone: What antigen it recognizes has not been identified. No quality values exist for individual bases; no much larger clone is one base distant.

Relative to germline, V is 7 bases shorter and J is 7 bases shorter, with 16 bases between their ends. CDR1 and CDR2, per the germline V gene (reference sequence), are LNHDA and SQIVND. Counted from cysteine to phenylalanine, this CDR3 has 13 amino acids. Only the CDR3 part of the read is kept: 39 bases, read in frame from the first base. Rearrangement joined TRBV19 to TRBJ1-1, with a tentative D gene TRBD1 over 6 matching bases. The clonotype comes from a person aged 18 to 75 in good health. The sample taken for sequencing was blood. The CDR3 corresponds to CASIPRGGLEAFF. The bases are TGTGCCAGTATCCCAAGGGGGGGCCTTGAAGCTTTCTTT.